This paragraph covers one T cell receptor (beta chain) sequence. These data are taken from a study of shared clonotypes between healthy human individuals. The CDR3 sequence is 15 residues long. Looked up from germline, CDR1 is SGHTA and CDR2 is FQGNSA. Trimming at V came to 1 base and at J to 4 bases, leaving 3 bases not matched to a gene. Repertoires were generated with immunoSEQ multiplex PCR, while TCRdb's copy carries only in-frame clones and drops some. The sample yields about 990,000 clones, 70% to 80% seen once. The source is a man in his late teens or twenties in good health. Some clones in this sample may be carry-over from other donors' samples. Sequencing input: memory CD4+ T cells from PBMCs. Subset indicated: CD45RA-negative fraction. This chain uses TRBV7-2 with TRBJ1-5, with 8 bases matching TRBD1. The CDR3 spells CASSLGGQENQPQHF. CDR3 bases: TGTGCCAGCAGCTTAGGGGGACAGGAGAATCAGCCCCAGCATTTT.